The clone carrying this T cell receptor (beta chain) was counted between two and nine times. The target antigen is unknown. Germline and junction disagree at one end, which may indicate a read error. The study ran its PCR with 60 Vbeta and 13 Jbeta primers. Measured with immunoSEQ multiplex PCR; TCRdb has only the in-frame clones, and not every one. The sample lists about 140,000 clones; about 75% were seen once. The sample comes from a study of cytomegalovirus exposure and HLA in healthy donors. Study conclusions and caveats: The productive fraction for most TCR beta V segments was about 87% or about 30% in an earlier analysis. Later work showed greater clonal expansion in HLA-associated TCR beta chains than in equally common others.

All donors participated as healthy donors of bone marrow. This clonotype was sampled from a woman under 40 in good health and CMV-seronegative. Sequencing was carried out using PBMCs.

CDR3 sequence: CSSGVGGISSYTF. In nucleotides, the CDR3 is TGTTCCAGCGGTGTGGGAGGGATTTCGAGCTACACCTTC. This sequence joins TRBV7-9 and TRBJ1-2; no firm D call. CDR1 is SEHNR, CDR2 FQNEAQ, per germline (reference sequence). This CDR3 has 13 amino acids.